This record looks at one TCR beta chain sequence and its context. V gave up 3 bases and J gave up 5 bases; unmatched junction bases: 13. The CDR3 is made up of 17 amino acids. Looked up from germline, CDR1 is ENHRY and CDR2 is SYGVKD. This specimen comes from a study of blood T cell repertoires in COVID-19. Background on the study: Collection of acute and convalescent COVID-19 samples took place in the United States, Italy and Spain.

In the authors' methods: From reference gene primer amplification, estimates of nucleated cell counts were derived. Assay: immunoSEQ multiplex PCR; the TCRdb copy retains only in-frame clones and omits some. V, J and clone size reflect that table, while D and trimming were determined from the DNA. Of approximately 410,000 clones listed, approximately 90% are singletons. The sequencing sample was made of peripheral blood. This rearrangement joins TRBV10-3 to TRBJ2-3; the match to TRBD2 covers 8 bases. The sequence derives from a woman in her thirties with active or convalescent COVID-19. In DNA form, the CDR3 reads TGTGCCATCAGTGAATCCGAGGTTAGAGGGACTAGAGATACGCAGTATTTT. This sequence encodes CAISESEVRGTRDTQYF.